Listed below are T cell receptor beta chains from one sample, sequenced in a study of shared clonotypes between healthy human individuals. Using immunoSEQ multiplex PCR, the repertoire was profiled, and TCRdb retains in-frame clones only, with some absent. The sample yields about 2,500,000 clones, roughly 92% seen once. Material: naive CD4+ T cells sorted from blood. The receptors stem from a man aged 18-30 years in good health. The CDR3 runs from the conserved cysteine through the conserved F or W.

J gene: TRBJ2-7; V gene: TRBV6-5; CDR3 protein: CASSLIPGQGYEQYF
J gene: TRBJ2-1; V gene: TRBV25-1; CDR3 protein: CASSESTGGALYNEQFF
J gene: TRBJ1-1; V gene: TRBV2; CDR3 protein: CASSMTGTEAFF
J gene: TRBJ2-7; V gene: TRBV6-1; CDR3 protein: CASRGAGFFYEQYF
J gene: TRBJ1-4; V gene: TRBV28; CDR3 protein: CASSLFSVGEKLFF
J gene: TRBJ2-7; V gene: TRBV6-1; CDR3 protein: CASSPIDAGIYEQYF
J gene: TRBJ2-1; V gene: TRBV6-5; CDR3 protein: CASSRTSGVYNEQFF
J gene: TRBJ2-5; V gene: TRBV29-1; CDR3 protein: CSVFLAGGSGETQYF
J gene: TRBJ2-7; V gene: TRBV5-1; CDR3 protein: CASSRGSREGASEQYF
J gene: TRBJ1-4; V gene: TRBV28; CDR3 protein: CASRVQGSFNEKLFF
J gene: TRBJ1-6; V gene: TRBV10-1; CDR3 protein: CASSRTGRIESYNSPLHF
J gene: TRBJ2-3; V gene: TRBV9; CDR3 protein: CASAGTGTTDTQYF
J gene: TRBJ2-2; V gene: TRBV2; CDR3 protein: CASSGTGGANTGELFF
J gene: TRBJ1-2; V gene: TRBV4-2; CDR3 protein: CASSQDQGEYGYTF
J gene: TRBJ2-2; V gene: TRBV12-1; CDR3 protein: CASSFAHNMTGANTGELFF
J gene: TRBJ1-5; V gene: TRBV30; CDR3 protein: CAWSAMGGQPQHF
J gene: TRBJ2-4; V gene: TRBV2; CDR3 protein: CASIQQGAPQNIQYF
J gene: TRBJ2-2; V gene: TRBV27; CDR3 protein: CASSLEANTGELFF
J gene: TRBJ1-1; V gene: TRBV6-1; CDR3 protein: CASSSGFNTEAFF
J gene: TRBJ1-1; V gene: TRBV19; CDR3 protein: CASSMAGGVMNTEAFF
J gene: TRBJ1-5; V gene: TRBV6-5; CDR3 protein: CASRYREGSNQPQHF
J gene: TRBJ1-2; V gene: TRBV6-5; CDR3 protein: CASSSLQGDGYTF
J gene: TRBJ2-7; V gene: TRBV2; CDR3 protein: CASSKDRGAYEQYF
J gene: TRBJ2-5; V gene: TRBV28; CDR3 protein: CASRVGRGQETQYF
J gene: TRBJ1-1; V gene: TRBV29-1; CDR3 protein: CSVEKGRGNTEAFF